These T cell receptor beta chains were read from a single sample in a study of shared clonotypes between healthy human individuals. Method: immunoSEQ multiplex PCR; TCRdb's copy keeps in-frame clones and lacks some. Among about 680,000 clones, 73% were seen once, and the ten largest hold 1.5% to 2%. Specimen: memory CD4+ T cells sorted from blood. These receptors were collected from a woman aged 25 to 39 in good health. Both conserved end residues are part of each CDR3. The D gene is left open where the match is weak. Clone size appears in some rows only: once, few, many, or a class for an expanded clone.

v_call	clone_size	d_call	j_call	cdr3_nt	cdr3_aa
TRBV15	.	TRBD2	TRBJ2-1	TGTGCCACCAGCAGTCGTGGGAGGGCCCAGGATGAGCAGTTCTTC	CATSSRGRAQDEQFF
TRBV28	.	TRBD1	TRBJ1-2	TGTGCCAGCAGTTTACTATCTGGGAACAGGGGGCGGTTTGGCTACACCTTC	CASSLLSGNRGRFGYTF
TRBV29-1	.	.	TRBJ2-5	TGCAGCGTTGGGGAGACGTCCTTGGGAGAGACCCAGTACTTC	CSVGETSLGETQYF
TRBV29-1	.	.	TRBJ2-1	TGCAGCGTTGTGTGGGCTAGTAGTGACAATGAGCAGTTCTTC	CSVVWASSDNEQFF
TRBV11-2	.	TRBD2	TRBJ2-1	TGTGCCAGCAGCTTAAGTAGCGGGAGGGCCAATTATGAGCAGTTCTTC	CASSLSSGRANYEQFF
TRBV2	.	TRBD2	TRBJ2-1	TGTGCCAGCAGGGTGACTAGCGGGAGCTCCTACAATGAGCAGTTCTTC	CASRVTSGSSYNEQFF
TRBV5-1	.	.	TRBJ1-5	TGCGCCAGCAGCCTGGGGGGGGATCAGCCCCAGCATTTT	CASSLGGDQPQHF
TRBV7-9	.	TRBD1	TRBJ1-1	TGTGCCAGCAGCTCAGGGACAGGGCTGAACACTGAAGCTTTCTTT	CASSSGTGLNTEAFF
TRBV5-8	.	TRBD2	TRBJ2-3	TGTGCCAGCAGCTTACTGGCGGGAGGGCGGGATACGCAGTATTTT	CASSLLAGGRDTQYF
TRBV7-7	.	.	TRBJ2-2	TGTGCCAGCAGCTTAACTAGCCCCGGGGAGCTGTTTTTT	CASSLTSPGELFF
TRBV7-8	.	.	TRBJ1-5	TGTGCCAGCAGCTTAGCGGGAGGGAGTCGCAGCAATCAGCCCCAGCATTTT	CASSLAGGSRSNQPQHF
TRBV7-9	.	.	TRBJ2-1	TGTGCCAGCAGCTTAGCATCGCGAGGCGAGCAGTTCTTC	CASSLASRGEQFF
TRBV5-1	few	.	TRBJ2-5	TGCGCCAGCAGCTTGGGGCAGGGCAAAGAGACCCAGTACTTC	CASSLGQGKETQYF
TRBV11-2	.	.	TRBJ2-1	TGTGCCAGCAGCTTAGATCCTCGGAAGAGGGTCCCGAGAGATGAGCAGTTCTTC	CASSLDPRKRVPRDEQFF
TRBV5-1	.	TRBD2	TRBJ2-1	TGCGCCAGCAGCCCAGCGGGGGGGTCCCGGGGAAATGAGCAGTTCTTC	CASSPAGGSRGNEQFF
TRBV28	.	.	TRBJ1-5	TGTGCCAGCAGGACCACAGGGTCCACCCAGCCCCAGCATTTT	CASRTTGSTQPQHF
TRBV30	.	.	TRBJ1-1	TGTGCCTGGGGGGGCACTGAAGCTTTCTTT	CAWGGTEAFF
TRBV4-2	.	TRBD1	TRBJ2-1	TGTGCCAGCAGCGCCCGGGACAGGGACGATGAGCAGTTCTTC	CASSARDRDDEQFF
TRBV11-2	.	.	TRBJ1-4	TGTGCCAGCAGCCCGAACGAGGGGTCTAATGAAAAACTGTTTTTT	CASSPNEGSNEKLFF
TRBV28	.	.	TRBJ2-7	TGTGCCAGCAGTTCCCCACAAGGCTACGAGCAGTACTTC	CASSSPQGYEQYF
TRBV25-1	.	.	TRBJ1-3	TGTGCCAGCAGTGATTCTGTACTTAACTCTGGAAACACCATATATTTT	CASSDSVLNSGNTIYF
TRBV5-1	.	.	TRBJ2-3	TGCGCCAGCAGCTTGGGGGATCAGGGCTGGACAGATACGCAGTATTTT	CASSLGDQGWTDTQYF
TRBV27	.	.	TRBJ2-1	TGTGCCAGCAGTATCCGCCAGGGTTGGGGGTTCGGCAACAATGAGCAGTTCTTC	CASSIRQGWGFGNNEQFF
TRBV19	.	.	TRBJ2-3	TGTGCCAGTAGTACGTCGGGAGTTCCAGATACGCAGTATTTT	CASSTSGVPDTQYF
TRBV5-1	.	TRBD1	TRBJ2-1	TGCGCCAGCAGCTTGGTCCCCGGACAGGGCTACAATGAGCAGTTCTTC	CASSLVPGQGYNEQFF
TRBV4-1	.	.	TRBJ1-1	TGCGCCAGCAGCCAAGCAGGCGAAGCTTTCTTT	CASSQAGEAFF
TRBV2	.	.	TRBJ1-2	TGTGCCAGCAGAGGCAGGGAAGCCAGCGGCTACACCTTC	CASRGREASGYTF
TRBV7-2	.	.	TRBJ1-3	TGTGCCAGCAGCTTTTATCGGGACACCATATATTTT	CASSFYRDTIYF
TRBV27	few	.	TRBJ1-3	TGTGCCAGCAGCCCGTCAGGGGGAAACACCATATATTTT	CASSPSGGNTIYF
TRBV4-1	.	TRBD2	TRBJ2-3	TGCGCCAGCAGCCAAGATGGGACTAGCGGTAGGAGGGATACGCAGTATTTT	CASSQDGTSGRRDTQYF
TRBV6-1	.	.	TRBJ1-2	TGTGCCAGCAGGGACCGTCGTGGCTATGGCTACACCTTC	CASRDRRGYGYTF
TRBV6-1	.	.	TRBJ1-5	TGTGCCAGCAGTGAAAACAGACTTCAGCCCCAGCATTTT	CASSENRLQPQHF
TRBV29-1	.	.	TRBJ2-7	TGCAGCGTTAAGGACAGCGACGAGCAGTACTTC	CSVKDSDEQYF
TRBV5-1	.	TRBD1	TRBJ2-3	TGCGCCAGCAGCCGGACAGGGGGCCCAGATACGCAGTATTTT	CASSRTGGPDTQYF
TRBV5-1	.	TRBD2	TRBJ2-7	TGCGCCAGCAATCCGACTAGCGGGAGGGCGGGGAACTCCTACGAGCAGTACTTC	CASNPTSGRAGNSYEQYF
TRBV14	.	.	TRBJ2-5	TGTGCCAGCAGCCAACACCCCCAGGGAACCCAGTACTTC	CASSQHPQGTQYF